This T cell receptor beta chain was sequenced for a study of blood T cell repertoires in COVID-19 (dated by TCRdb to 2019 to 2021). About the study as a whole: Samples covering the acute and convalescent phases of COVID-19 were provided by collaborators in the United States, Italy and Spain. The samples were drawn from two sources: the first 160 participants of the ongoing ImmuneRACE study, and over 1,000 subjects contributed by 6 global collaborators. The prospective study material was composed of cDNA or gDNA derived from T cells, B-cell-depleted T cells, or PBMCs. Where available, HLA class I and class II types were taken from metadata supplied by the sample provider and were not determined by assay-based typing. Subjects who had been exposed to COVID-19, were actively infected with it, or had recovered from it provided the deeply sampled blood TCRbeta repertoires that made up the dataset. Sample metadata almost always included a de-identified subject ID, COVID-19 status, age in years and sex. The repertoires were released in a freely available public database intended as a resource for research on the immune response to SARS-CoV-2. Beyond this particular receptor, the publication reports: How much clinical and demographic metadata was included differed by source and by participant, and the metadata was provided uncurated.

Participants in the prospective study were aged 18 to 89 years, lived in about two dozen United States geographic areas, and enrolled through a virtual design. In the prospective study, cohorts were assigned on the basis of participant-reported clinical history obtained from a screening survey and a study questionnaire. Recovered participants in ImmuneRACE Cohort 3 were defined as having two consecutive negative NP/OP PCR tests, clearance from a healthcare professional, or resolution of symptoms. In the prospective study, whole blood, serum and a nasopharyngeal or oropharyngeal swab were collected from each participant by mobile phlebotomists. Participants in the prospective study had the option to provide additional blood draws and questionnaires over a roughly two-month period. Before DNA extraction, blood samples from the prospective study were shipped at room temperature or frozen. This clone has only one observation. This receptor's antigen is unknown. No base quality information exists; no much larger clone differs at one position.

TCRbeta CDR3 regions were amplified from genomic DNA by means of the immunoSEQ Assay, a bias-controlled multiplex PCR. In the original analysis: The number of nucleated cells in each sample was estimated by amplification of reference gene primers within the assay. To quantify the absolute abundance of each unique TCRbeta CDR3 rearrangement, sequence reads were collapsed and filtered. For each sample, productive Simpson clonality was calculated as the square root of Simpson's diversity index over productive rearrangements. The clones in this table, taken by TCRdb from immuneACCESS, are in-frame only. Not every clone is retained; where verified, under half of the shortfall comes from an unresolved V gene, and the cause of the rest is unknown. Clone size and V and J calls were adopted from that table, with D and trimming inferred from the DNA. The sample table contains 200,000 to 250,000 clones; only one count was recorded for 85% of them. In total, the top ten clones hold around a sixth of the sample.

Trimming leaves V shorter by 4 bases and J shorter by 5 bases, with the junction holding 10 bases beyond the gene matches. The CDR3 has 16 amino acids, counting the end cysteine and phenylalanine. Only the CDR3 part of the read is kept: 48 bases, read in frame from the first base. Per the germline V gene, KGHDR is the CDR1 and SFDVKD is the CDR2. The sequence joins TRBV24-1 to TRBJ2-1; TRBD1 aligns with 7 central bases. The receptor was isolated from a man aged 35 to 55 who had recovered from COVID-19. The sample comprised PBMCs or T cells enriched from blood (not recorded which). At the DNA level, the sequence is TGTGCCACCAGTGACCGCACAGGGGAGAGCGACAATGAGCAGTTCTTC. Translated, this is CATSDRTGESDNEQFF.